Shown below are 16 T cell receptor beta chains from a single sample sequenced in a study of T cell responses to AZD1222 COVID-19 vaccine. Only in-frame clones appear in the TCRdb table, and some are missing; sequencing was by immunoSEQ multiplex PCR. The repertoire holds 95,000 to 150,000 clones, with 92% as singletons. This material consisted of peripheral blood, taken 28 days after the second AZD1222 dose. The receptors come from an adult who received the AZD1222 COVID-19 vaccine.

This chain links TRBV5-4 with TRBJ2-6; a weak D match, TRBD2 (6 bases). Trimming left V 4 bases short and J 4 bases short, with 12 bases between. The CDR3 loop spans 15 amino acids. Germline V gives CDR1 SGHNT, CDR2 YYREEE (reference sequence). The CDR3 bases are TGTGCCAGCAGCGCCGGGACTCCCGGGGCCAACGTCCTGACTTTC. This sequence encodes CASSAGTPGANVLTF.

Here the CDR3 DNA reads TGTGCCAGCAGGGAAGGCGGGACATATGATGGCTACACCTTC. This translates into CASREGGTYDGYTF. The V call is TRBV5-6, the J call TRBJ1-2, with D possibly being TRBD1 (6 bases). CDR1 and CDR2 (germline): SGHDT, YYEEEE. This CDR3 is 14 amino acids long. The V and J ends lost 5 bases and 6 bases respectively, with 17 bases between them. Full variable domain (outside the CDR3, taken from reference TRBV5-6 and TRBJ1-2): DAGVTQSPTHLIKTRGQQVTLRCSPKSGHDTVSWYQQALGQGPQFIFQYYEEEERQRGNFPDRFSGHQFPNYSSELNVNALLLGDSALYLCASREGGTYDGYTFGSGTRLTVV.

The chain couples TRBV2 to TRBJ2-3; D perhaps matches TRBD1 (6 bases). The CDR3 contains 14 residues. CDR1 SNHLY and CDR2 FYNNEI come from the germline V gene. Trimming took off 8 bases at V and 2 bases at J, with 14 bases between the two ends. CDR3 coding DNA: TGTGCCAGCTCTCCAGGGGACCTCACAGATACGCAGTATTTT. Translation gives CASSPGDLTDTQYF.

The chain combines TRBV6-5 with TRBJ1-2, with unresolved D. Per the germline V gene, CDR1 is MNHEY and CDR2 is SVGAGI. Deletions cut 6 bases from V and 6 bases from J, with 8 bases between. The length of the CDR3 is 11 residues. The CDR3 nucleotides are TGTGCCAGCAGAGAGATGAATGGCTACACCTTC. It translates to CASREMNGYTF.

The V call is TRBV27, the J call TRBJ2-1; 8 nucleotides match TRBD1. Germline V lookup: CDR1 MNHEY, CDR2 SMNVEV (reference sequence). After removal of 1 base from V and 8 bases from J, the junction contained 22 bases not matched to a gene. The CDR3 is made up of 20 amino acids. CDR3 sequence (DNA): TGTGCCAGCAGTTTATTCGGATCTCCCTTTGACAGGGGAAGAGGGGATGAGCAGTTCTTC. This gives the protein CASSLFGSPFDRGRGDEQFF.

The V gene is TRBV7-8, the J gene TRBJ1-2; D unclear. The CDR3 has 14 residues. Trimming stripped 5 bases from V and 5 bases from J, with 15 bases between. Germline V gives CDR1 SGHVS, CDR2 FQNEAQ. The CDR3 DNA reads as TGTGCCAGCAGCCCCCGGGCCCGATCATATGGCTACACCTTC. Its protein is CASSPRARSYGYTF.

This sequence joins TRBV6-5 and TRBJ1-5; a possible D gene is TRBD1 (6 bases). The V gene's germline CDR1 is MNHEY and CDR2 SVGAGI. The CDR3 has 14 residues. The V and J ends lost 6 bases and 1 base respectively, with 10 bases between them. The CDR3 DNA follows: TGTGCCAGCAGACCAACAGGGAGCAATCAGCCCCAGCATTTT. As protein: CASRPTGSNQPQHF.

The V and J genes are TRBV7-9 and TRBJ2-7; TRBD1 matches 9 bases. The ends lost 1 base at V and 3 bases at J; junction bases unmatched: 4. The CDR3 sequence is 15 residues long. The germline V gene encodes CDR1 SEHNR and CDR2 FQNEAQ (reference sequence). The DNA for the CDR3 is TGTGCCAGCAGCTTAGGACAGGGGGTAGACTACGAGCAGTACTTC. This translates into CASSLGQGVDYEQYF.

The gene calls are TRBV6-4 and TRBJ1-1; D is unresolved. The CDR3 loop spans 15 amino acids. V was trimmed by 2 bases and J by 1 base, leaving 11 bases between them. Germline V gene sequence: CDR1 MRHNA, CDR2 SNTAGT. Here the CDR3 DNA reads TGTGCCAGCAGTGACCATATACAGAGGAACACTGAAGCTTTCTTT. Translating gives CASSDHIQRNTEAFF.

The chain links TRBV24-1 to TRBJ2-1; D perhaps matches TRBD2 (6 bases). Germline loops: CDR1 KGHDR, CDR2 SFDVKD. Trimming took 10 bases from V and 3 from J, leaving 21 bases between them. This CDR3 is built from 16 residues. The DNA of the CDR3 is TGTGCCACTCAAGTTTCGGGAGAAGGGATCTACAATGAGCAGTTCTTC. Translated, it gives CATQVSGEGIYNEQFF.

The chain is built from TRBV10-2 and TRBJ1-2; D call uncertain. The CDR3 covers 13 residues. Germline assignment: CDR1 WSHSY and CDR2 SAAADI. Deletions cut 5 bases from V and 3 bases from J, with 10 bases between. This CDR3 reads CASSPDGYYGYTF. The DNA for the CDR3 is TGCGCCAGCAGTCCTGACGGTTACTATGGCTACACCTTC.

J is TRBJ1-1 and V is TRBV11-2; TRBD1 might be the D (5 bases). Germline V gene lookup returns CDR1 SGHAT and CDR2 FQNNGV. Between the trimmed V and J ends, which lost 5 bases and 4 bases, there was a span of 17 bases. CDR3 size: 15 residues. The CDR3: CASSPLGVFGTEAFF. Written as DNA, the CDR3 is TGTGCCAGCAGCCCACTGGGGGTGTTCGGCACTGAAGCTTTCTTT.

The chain is built from TRBV6-6 and TRBJ1-5; D gene unclear. Trimming took 2 bases from V and 1 from J, leaving 9 bases between them. Germline CDR1 MNHNY, CDR2 SVGAGI (reference sequence). The length of the CDR3 is 15 residues. The CDR3 spells CASSYEGYSNQPQHF. For the CDR3, the DNA is TGTGCCAGCAGTTACGAAGGGTACAGCAATCAGCCCCAGCATTTT.

The chain recombines TRBV21-1 with TRBJ1-6. TRBV21-1 is tagged as a pseudogene. The CDR3 is 12 amino acids. For the CDR3, the DNA is TGTGCCAGCAGCTGGGGGAATTCACCCCTCCACTTT. It encodes CASSWGNSPLHF.

The J gene is TRBJ1-2, the V gene TRBV7-9; D gene unclear. The V gene lost 3 bases and the J gene lost 6 bases, with 11 bases spanning the gap. CDR1 is SEHNR, CDR2 FQNEAQ, per germline (reference sequence). The CDR3 extends over 13 amino acids. CDR3 in amino acids: CASSLDLEDGYTF. In DNA form, the CDR3 reads TGTGCCAGCAGCTTGGATCTTGAGGATGGCTACACCTTC.

The chain recombines TRBV18 with TRBJ1-2; 8 nucleotides agree with TRBD1. The ends lost 3 bases at V and 4 bases at J; junction bases unmatched: 4. Germline loops: CDR1 KGHSH, CDR2 LQKENI. The CDR3 totals 14 residues. The CDR3 here is CASSPTGASYGYTF. Written as DNA, the CDR3 is TGTGCCAGCTCACCGACAGGGGCGAGCTATGGCTACACCTTC.